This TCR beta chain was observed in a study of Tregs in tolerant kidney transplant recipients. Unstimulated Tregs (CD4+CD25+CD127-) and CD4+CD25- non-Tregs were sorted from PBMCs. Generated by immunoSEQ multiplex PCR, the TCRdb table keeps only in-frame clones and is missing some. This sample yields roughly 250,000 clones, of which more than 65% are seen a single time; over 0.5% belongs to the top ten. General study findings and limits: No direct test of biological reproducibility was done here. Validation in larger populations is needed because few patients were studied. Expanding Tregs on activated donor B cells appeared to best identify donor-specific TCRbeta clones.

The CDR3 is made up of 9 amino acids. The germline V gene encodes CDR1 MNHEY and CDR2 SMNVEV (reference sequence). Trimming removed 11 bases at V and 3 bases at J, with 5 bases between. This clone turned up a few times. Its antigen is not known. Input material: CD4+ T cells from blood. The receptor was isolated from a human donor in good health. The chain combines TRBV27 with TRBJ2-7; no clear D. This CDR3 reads CAAVYEQYF. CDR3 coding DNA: TGTGCCGCAGTCTACGAGCAGTACTTC.